The clone carrying this T cell receptor beta chain was counted many times. Its cognate antigen is unknown. This entry is derived from a study of T-cell reconstitution after alpha-beta-depleted transplantation in children. Study-level points and caveats: For some patients, TCRbeta diversity was high at day 60 because of recipient T cells and thymic progenitors that survived.

Preparation of the TCRbeta library used unique molecular identifiers. TCRdb re-analysed the PCR reads in MiXCR, keeping a single row per CDR3 protein. The sample has 4,300 or so distinct CDR3 sequences, under 15% seen once. This CDR3 has 13 residues. Germline assignment: CDR1 SNHLY and CDR2 FYNNEI. V was pared by 6 bases and J by 3 bases, with 12 bases between. This material consisted of PBMCs, mostly from graft donor cells, taken 60 days after TCRalphabeta/CD19-depleted stem cell transplant. This chain joins TRBV2 and TRBJ2-7; D is unclear. The source is a male patient aged 2-10 years who had a stem cell transplant for acute lymphoblastic leukemia, so the T cells may come from the graft donor. CDR3 DNA sequence: TGTGCCAGCAGGCAGGCATTTGGCTACGAGCAGTACTTC. It encodes CASRQAFGYEQYF. The full variable domain, its missing parts supplied by reference TRBV2 and TRBJ2-7, is EPEVTQTPSHQVTQMGQEVILRCVPISNHLYFYWYRQILGQKVEFLVSFYNNEISEKSEIFDDQFSVERPDGSNFTLKIRSTKLEDSAMYFCASRQAFGYEQYFGPGTRLTVT.